This T cell receptor (beta chain) is drawn from a study of blood T cell repertoires in COVID-19. Authors' processing steps: It was from reference gene primer amplification that nucleated cell counts were estimated. Sequencing used immunoSEQ multiplex PCR; TCRdb keeps in-frame clones, though not all of them. The DNA was the basis for D and trimming; V, J and clone size are from that table. This table holds about 240,000 clones, about four fifths found once. CDR1 and CDR2 from the germline V gene are SEHNR and FQNEAQ (reference sequence). V shed 6 bases and J shed 0 bases, with 16 bases lying between them. The CDR3 loop spans 16 amino acids.

The sequence came from a woman older than 75 with acute or convalescent COVID-19. Material: peripheral blood. The chain couples TRBV7-9 to TRBJ2-3; possible D gene TRBD1, 5 bases. DNA for the CDR3: TGTGCCAGCAGTCTCCGTGGGGCGGCTAGCACAGATACGCAGTATTTT. Translation gives CASSLRGAASTDTQYF.